These 8 T cell receptor beta chains share one sample of origin, sequenced in a study of tumor-infiltrating lymphocytes in primary liver carcinoma. A constant-region primer served to make TCR beta cDNA from approximately 490 ng total RNA. Libraries for TCR beta were built through three nested multiplex PCR rounds, which together made up a slightly modified ARM-PCR procedure. Both of the initial two PCR rounds ran for roughly 11 cycles and employed TRBV1-TRBV30 forward primers alongside a C-beta reverse primer. TCRdb redid the calling of the multiplex PCR reads with MiXCR, one entry per CDR3 protein. This sample has about 200,000 distinct CDR3 sequences; roughly two thirds occur once, and the top ten carry about 7.1%. The source of the blood RNA was unsorted whole blood, and germline DNA was extracted as well. What was sequenced was peripheral blood. These TCRs come from a woman in her sixties with primary liver carcinoma and hepatitis B virus infection.

About this clonotype itself: Without the conserved terminal phenylalanine or tryptophan, this CDR3 likely stems from a read error. The rearrangement uses TRBV12-3 or TRBV12-4 and TRBJ1-1, with D possibly TRBD1 on 5 matching bases. The V end was cut by 5 bases, the J end by 1 base, with 11 bases between. This CDR3 comprises 14 residues. CDR3 sequence: CASSRMGGNTEAFL. The DNA of the CDR3 is TGTGCCAGCAGTAGGATGGGGGGGAACACTGAAGCTTTCTTA.

This clonotype showed up just a few times. This chain joins TRBV5-1 and TRBJ2-3, with D possibly being TRBD1 or TRBD2 (5 bases each). This CDR3 is 16 amino acids long. Germline V gene data show CDR1 as SGHRS and CDR2 as YFSETQ. Trimming removed 5 bases at V and 1 base at J, with 17 bases between. In DNA, the CDR3 is TGCGCCAGCAGGGCAGGGACGACCCGTGGCACAGATACGCAGTATTTT. Its protein product is CASRAGTTRGTDTQYF.

This clonotype was found once. Sequence at one end of the junction differs from germline and may be a read error. The genes are TRBV4-2 and TRBJ2-1; D tentatively fits TRBD1 or TRBD2 (5 bases each). Germline-derived CDR1 and CDR2 are LGHNA and YNFKEQ. There are 18 residues in the CDR3. CDR3 coding DNA: TGTGCCAGCAGCCAACAGGGCCTGGGGACGATTTCATACAATGAGCGGTTCTTC. Encoded protein: CASSQQGLGTISYNERFF.

Comments on this clonotype: One end of the junction fails to match germline, which may point to a read error. This chain uses TRBV28 with TRBJ2-1; 11 bases agree with TRBD2. This CDR3 region has 19 residues. Germline values: CDR1 MDHEN, CDR2 SYDVKM. The CDR3 DNA is TGTGGCAGCAGTTCCGCCCTGACTAGCGGGATTCGTGGGGACAATGAGCAGTTCTTC. It codes for CGSSSALTSGIRGDNEQFF.

Points on this clonotype: An end of the junction does not agree with germline; a read error may underlie this. This sequence joins TRBV29-1 and TRBJ2-1; D is unresolved. The germline V gene has CDR1 SQVTM and CDR2 ANQGSEA. This CDR3 is built from 11 residues. CDR3 coding DNA: TGCAGCCTTGAAACCTACAATGAGCAGTTCTTC. It yields the protein CSLETYNEQFF.

The sample holds many counts of this clonotype. This chain uses TRBV29-1 with TRBJ2-1, with TRBD2 matching 7 bases. The CDR3 has 14 residues. Looked up from germline, CDR1 is SQVTM and CDR2 is ANQGSEA. V was pared by 6 bases and J by 8 bases, with 13 bases of the junction left unmatched. Written as DNA, the CDR3 is TGCAGCGTGGGAGGACACGCCGCGGGAGATGAGCAGTTCTTC. Translated: CSVGGHAAGDEQFF.

With respect to this clonotype: At one end the junction does not follow the germline gene, possibly because of a read error. The chain is built from TRBV11-1 and TRBJ2-1; 13 nucleotides match TRBD2. Germline loops: CDR1 SGHAT, CDR2 FQDESV (reference sequence). This CDR3 spans 15 amino acids. The chain's CDR3 is CANSSLAGGPSKQFF. As DNA, the CDR3 is TGTGCCAACAGCTCACTAGCGGGAGGGCCGAGTAAGCAGTTCTTC. Based on the CDR3 plus reference TRBV11-1 and TRBJ2-1, the full variable domain is EAEVAQSPRYKITEKSQAVAFWCDPISGHATLYWYRQILGQGPELLVQFQDESVVDDSQLPKDRFSAERLKGVDSTLKIQPAELGDSAMYLCANSSLAGGPSKQFFGPGTRLTVL.

Ten or more counts support this clonotype. The chain combines TRBV11-2 with TRBJ2-7; 10 nucleotides line up with TRBD1. Germline CDR1 reads SGHAT; CDR2 reads FQNNGV. The ends lost 1 base at V and 4 bases at J; junction bases unmatched: 10. The CDR3 extends over 17 amino acids. The CDR3 here is CASSLVRGTGVYYEQYF. The DNA of the CDR3 is TGTGCCAGCAGCTTAGTTCGGGGGACAGGGGTGTATTACGAGCAGTACTTC.